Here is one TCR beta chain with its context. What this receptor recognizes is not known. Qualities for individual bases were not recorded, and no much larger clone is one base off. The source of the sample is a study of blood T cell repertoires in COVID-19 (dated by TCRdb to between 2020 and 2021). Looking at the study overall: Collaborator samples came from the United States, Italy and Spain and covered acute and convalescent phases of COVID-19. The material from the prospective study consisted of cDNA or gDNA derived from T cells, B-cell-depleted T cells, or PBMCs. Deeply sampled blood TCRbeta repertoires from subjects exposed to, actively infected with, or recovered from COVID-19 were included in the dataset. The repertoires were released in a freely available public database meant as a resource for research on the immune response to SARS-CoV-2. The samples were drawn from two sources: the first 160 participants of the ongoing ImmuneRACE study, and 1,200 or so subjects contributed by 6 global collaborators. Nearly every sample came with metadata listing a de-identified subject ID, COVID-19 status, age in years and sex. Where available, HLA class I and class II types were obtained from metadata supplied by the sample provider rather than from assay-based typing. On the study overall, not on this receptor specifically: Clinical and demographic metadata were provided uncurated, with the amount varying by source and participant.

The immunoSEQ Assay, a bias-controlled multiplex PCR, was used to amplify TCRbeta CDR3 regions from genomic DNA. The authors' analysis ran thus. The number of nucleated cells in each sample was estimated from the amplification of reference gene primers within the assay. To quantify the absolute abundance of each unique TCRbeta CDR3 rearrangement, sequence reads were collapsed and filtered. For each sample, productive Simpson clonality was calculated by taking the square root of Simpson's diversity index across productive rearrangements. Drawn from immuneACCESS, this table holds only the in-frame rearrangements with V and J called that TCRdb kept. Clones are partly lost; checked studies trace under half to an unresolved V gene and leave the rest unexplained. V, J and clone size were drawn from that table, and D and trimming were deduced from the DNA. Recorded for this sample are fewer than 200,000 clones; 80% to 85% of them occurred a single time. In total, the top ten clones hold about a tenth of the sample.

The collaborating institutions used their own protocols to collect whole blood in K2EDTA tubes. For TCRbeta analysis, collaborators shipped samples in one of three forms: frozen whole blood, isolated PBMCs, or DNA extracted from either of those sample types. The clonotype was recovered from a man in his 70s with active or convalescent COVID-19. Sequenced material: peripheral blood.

The DNA reads as follows: TGTGCCAGCAGCCATATCCGGTCGTATAATTCACCCCTCCACTTT. It is translated as CASSHIRSYNSPLHF. The chain links TRBV3-1 (or the pseudogene TRBV3-2) with TRBJ1-6, with an unclear D gene assignment. The CDR3 covers 15 residues, taking in both the cysteine and the phenylalanine. The retained sequence is limited to the CDR3, 45 bases, with the frame set at the first base. The germline V gene (reference sequence) supplies CDR1 LGHDT and CDR2 YNNKEL. Between the V and J ends, shortened by 3 bases and 4 bases respectively, the junction contains 10 bases.